The 32 T cell receptor beta chains listed next were all sequenced from one sample in a study of human T cells and chemical hapten exposure. TCRdb reprocessed the RACE reads with MiXCR, giving one entry per CDR3 protein. This table holds 55,000 to 75,000 distinct CDR3 sequences, about an eighth found once. Time point reported: patch test 3, about 24 weeks after DPC sensitization. The treatment is: therapeutic diphenylcyclopropenone sensitization with weekly scalp DPC. Sequencing used whole blood, obtained in connection with sensitization to the hapten diphenylcyclopropenone (DPC). All receptors derive from a man aged 30 to 45 with alopecia areata. Some clones in this sample may be carry-over from other donors' samples.

The gene calls are TRBV7-3 and TRBJ2-2; D is ambiguous. Deletions cut 4 bases from V and 2 bases from J, with 8 bases between. Per the germline V gene, CDR1 is SGHTA and CDR2 is FQGTGA. The CDR3 covers 14 residues. The CDR3 sequence: CASSSIPNTGELFF. For the CDR3, the DNA is TGTGCCAGCAGCTCCATACCCAACACCGGGGAGCTGTTTTTT.

The chain has TRBV9 and TRBJ2-3; D tentatively fits TRBD1 or TRBD2 (5 bases each). V was shortened by 3 bases and J by 2 bases, with 10 bases between the two germline ends. The V gene's germline CDR1 is SGDLS and CDR2 YYNGEE. The CDR3 runs to 14 residues. The CDR3 reads CASSGGSATDTQYF. CDR3 in DNA: TGTGCCAGCAGCGGGGGGAGTGCCACAGATACGCAGTATTTT. Full variable domain (outside the CDR3, taken from reference TRBV9 and TRBJ2-3): DSGVTQTPKHLITATGQRVTLRCSPRSGDLSVYWYQQSLDQGLQFLIQYYNGEERAKGNILERFSAQQFPDLHSELNLSSLELGDSALYFCASSGGSATDTQYFGPGTRLTVL.

In this sample, this clonotype turned up a few times. The CDR3 here is CASSKEGPSTDLLNEQFF. CDR3 bases: TGTGCCAGCAGCAAAGAGGGGCCATCTACTGACCTACTCAATGAGCAGTTCTTC. V gene TRBV21-1 combines with J gene TRBJ2-1; the DNA was not compared with TRBD1, the D call given in the table. TRBV21-1 is labeled a pseudogene. The CDR3 loop spans 18 amino acids.

This clonotype was seen a handful of times. V usage is TRBV20-1 and J usage is TRBJ2-7; D tentatively reads TRBD1 or TRBD2 (5 bases each). CDR1 and CDR2 from the germline V gene are DFQATT and SNEGSKA (reference sequence). There are 14 residues in the CDR3. V was trimmed by 7 bases and J by 9 bases, leaving 25 bases between them. CDR3 amino acids: CSVSPRDRGMGQYF. In nucleotides, the CDR3 is TGCAGTGTCTCGCCCCGGGACCGAGGTATGGGGCAGTACTTC.

This clonotype occurred many times. The chain is built from TRBV20-1 and TRBJ1-5; D is ambiguous. This CDR3 spans 13 amino acids. The ends were cut back, 4 bases at V and 5 bases at J, with 12 bases in the middle. Germline loops: CDR1 DFQATT, CDR2 SNEGSKA (reference sequence). CDR3 nucleotides: TGCAGTGCTAAATACACGGAGGATCAGCCCCAGCATTTT. Amino acids: CSAKYTEDQPQHF.

The table lists this clonotype with many counts. The genes are TRBV2 and TRBJ2-2; D uncertain. V was clipped by 5 bases and J by 5 bases, with 9 bases between them. The CDR3 sequence is 13 residues long. CDR1 is SNHLY, CDR2 FYNNEI, per germline. CDR3 sequence (DNA): TGTGCCAGCAGTTCGGACCTAACCGGGGAGCTGTTTTTT. Protein sequence: CASSSDLTGELFF. Based on the CDR3 plus reference TRBV2 and TRBJ2-2, the full variable domain is EPEVTQTPSHQVTQMGQEVILRCVPISNHLYFYWYRQILGQKVEFLVSFYNNEISEKSEIFDDQFSVERPDGSNFTLKIRSTKLEDSAMYFCASSSDLTGELFFGEGSRLTVL.

This clonotype turned up a few times. This chain connects TRBV18 to TRBJ1-4; D uncertain. Germline V lookup: CDR1 KGHSH, CDR2 LQKENI. The CDR3 has 15 residues. With 2 bases removed from V and 0 bases from J, the gap between germline ends came to 7 bases. The CDR3 here is CASSPFGATNEKLFF. CDR3 DNA sequence: TGTGCCAGCTCACCATTCGGTGCAACTAATGAAAAACTGTTTTTT. Based on the CDR3 plus reference TRBV18 and TRBJ1-4, the full variable domain is NAGVMQNPRHLVRRRGQEARLRCSPMKGHSHVYWYRQLPEEGLKFMVYLQKENIIDESGMPKERFSAEFPKEGPSILRIQQVVRGDSAAYFCASSPFGATNEKLFFGSGTQLSVL.

In this sample, this clonotype turned up a few times. The chain links TRBV19 to TRBJ2-3; the D gene could be TRBD1 or TRBD2 (5 bases each). Germline values: CDR1 LNHDA, CDR2 SQIVND (reference sequence). V dropped 3 bases and J dropped 10 bases, with 23 bases sitting between them. CDR3 length: 16 amino acids. This CDR3 is CASSIPRDLPTGPQYF. For the CDR3, the DNA is TGTGCCAGTAGTATCCCCCGGGACCTCCCGACCGGCCCGCAGTATTTT.

In this sample, this clonotype turned up many times. The chain is built from TRBV6-4 and TRBJ2-1; D gene uncertain. V lost 2 bases, J lost 2 bases, and 10 bases lay in between. The CDR3 covers 15 residues. CDR1 and CDR2 (germline): MRHNA, SNTAGT. DNA of the CDR3: TGTGCCAGCAGTGACGAGGCGGCCCCCTACAATGAGCAGTTCTTC. This translates into CASSDEAAPYNEQFF.

This clonotype was recorded a few times. The CDR3 DNA sequence: TGCAGTGCTCGGAGACAGGGGAATTACATGAACACTGAAGCTTTCTTT. It translates to CSARRQGNYMNTEAFF. This sequence joins TRBV20-1 and TRBJ1-1; 8 nucleotides align to TRBD1. The ends lost 5 bases at V and 0 bases at J; junction bases unmatched: 11. This CDR3 region has 16 residues. Germline assignment: CDR1 DFQATT and CDR2 SNEGSKA (reference sequence).

This clonotype was recorded a few times. The chain links TRBV7-9 to TRBJ1-2; D gene ambiguous. CDR1 and CDR2 from the germline V gene are SEHNR and FQNEAQ (reference sequence). The CDR3 runs 14 residues. V lost 0 bases and J lost 4, with 9 bases in between. The CDR3 loop reads CASSLAGAFYGYTF. The CDR3 bases are TGTGCCAGCAGCTTAGCCGGAGCCTTCTATGGCTACACCTTC.

This clonotype was picked up a small number of times. The chain couples TRBV7-2 to TRBJ1-1, with 10 bases aligning to TRBD1. Germline V gene data show CDR1 as SGHTA and CDR2 as FQGNSA. The CDR3 runs to 14 residues. V was pared by 5 bases and J by 5 bases, with 5 bases of the junction left unmatched. Written as DNA, the CDR3 is TGTGCCAGCAGCCAGGACAGGGGGTTAACTGAAGCTTTCTTT. Residues: CASSQDRGLTEAFF.

The chain is built from TRBV28 and TRBJ1-2; the match to TRBD1 covers 7 bases. The CDR3 runs to 15 residues. V lost 3 bases, J lost 3 bases, and 7 bases stayed unmatched. Germline assignment: CDR1 MDHEN and CDR2 SYDVKM. CDR3 bases: TGTGCCAGCAGTTTCCCAGGGGGGGCGGACTATGGCTACACCTTC. Its translation is CASSFPGGADYGYTF.

CDR3 DNA sequence: TGTGCCAGCAGCGCTGGAACAGGGTTCGAAGAGACCCAGTACTTC. Translated, it gives CASSAGTGFEETQYF. The rearrangement joins TRBV9 to TRBJ2-5; maybe TRBD1 (6 bases). Germline V gene data show CDR1 as SGDLS and CDR2 as YYNGEE. V gave up 3 bases and J gave up 3 bases, with 15 bases separating them. The CDR3 is 15 amino acids.

The sample holds many counts of this clonotype. This rearrangement joins TRBV7-8 to TRBJ2-1, with 8 bases lining up with TRBD2. Per the germline V gene, CDR1 is SGHVS and CDR2 is FQNEAQ. The junction had 13 bases not matched to a gene; V was cut back by 5 bases and J by 7 bases. The CDR3 is made up of 16 amino acids. The CDR3 spells CASSPQGRGVDNEQFF. CDR3 sequence (DNA): TGTGCCAGCAGCCCCCAAGGGCGGGGGGTGGATAATGAGCAGTTCTTC.

This clonotype has ten or more counts. The V and J genes are TRBV18 and TRBJ1-2, with 7 bases matching TRBD1. The CDR3 contains 14 residues. Trimming at V came to 5 bases and at J to 2 bases, leaving 5 bases not matched to a gene. The germline V gene has CDR1 KGHSH and CDR2 LQKENI. The CDR3 DNA follows: TGTGCCAGCTCAACTAAGACAGGGAACTATGGCTACACCTTC. As protein: CASSTKTGNYGYTF.

This clonotype was recorded at least ten times. The rearrangement links TRBV5-5 to TRBJ2-5, with 9 bases aligning to TRBD2. V gave up 0 bases and J gave up 0 bases; unmatched junction bases: 6. CDR3 length: 17 amino acids. CDR1 SGHKS and CDR2 YYEKEE come from the germline V gene (reference sequence). CDR3: CASSLVSSGAHQETQYF. For the CDR3, the DNA is TGTGCCAGCAGCTTGGTGTCTAGCGGGGCTCACCAAGAGACCCAGTACTTC.

This clonotype has only a few counts. J is TRBJ1-1 and V is TRBV3-1; weak D call: TRBD1 (6 bases). There are 15 residues in the CDR3. Germline V gene lookup returns CDR1 LGHDT and CDR2 YNNKEL (reference sequence). Trimming pared 1 base from V and 7 bases from J, leaving 16 bases between. The CDR3 is CASSQVGGGSDEAFF. As DNA, the CDR3 is TGTGCCAGCAGCCAAGTAGGCGGGGGCTCGGATGAAGCTTTCTTT.

The rearrangement joins TRBV7-3 to TRBJ2-3; 10 bases align to TRBD2. CDR1 is SGHTA, CDR2 FQGTGA, per germline. The CDR3 runs 17 residues. Unmatched junction bases numbered 11, after V lost 4 bases and J lost 4 bases. The CDR3 reads CASSSGDSGGRADTQYF. CDR3 coding DNA: TGTGCCAGCAGCTCCGGTGATAGCGGGGGGCGGGCAGATACGCAGTATTTT. Full variable domain (missing parts from reference TRBV7-3 and TRBJ2-3): GAGVSQTPSNKVTEKGKYVELRCDPISGHTALYWYRQSLGQGPEFLIYFQGTGAADDSGLPNDRFFAVRPEGSVSTLKIQRTERGDSAVYLCASSSGDSGGRADTQYFGPGTRLTVL.

This clonotype showed up many times. This chain uses TRBV18 with TRBJ2-7, with 13 bases fitting TRBD2. CDR1 and CDR2 from the germline V gene are KGHSH and LQKENI. The trim removed 2 bases at V and 7 bases at J, leaving 11 bases unmatched. This CDR3 has 17 amino acids. For the CDR3, the DNA is TGTGCCAGCTCACCAAGGACTAGCGGGGGACTCGCCTCAGAGCAGTACTTC. It codes for CASSPRTSGGLASEQYF.

The chain recombines TRBV28 with TRBJ2-1; 12 bases are shared with TRBD2. The V gene's germline CDR1 is MDHEN and CDR2 SYDVKM. The CDR3 runs 13 residues. Trimming took 5 bases from V and 10 from J; bases not matched to a gene: 3. The CDR3, as DNA: TGTGCCAGCAGTCCTAGCGGGGGGGCCGAGCAGTTCTTC. It is translated as CASSPSGGAEQFF.

This clonotype showed up just a few times. J is TRBJ2-1 and V is TRBV20-1, with no clear D. V was cut by 0 bases and J by 0 bases, with 9 bases left in between. The CDR3 has 15 amino acids. Per germline, CDR1 DFQATT and CDR2 SNEGSKA (reference sequence). The CDR3 is CSARDRTGSYNEQFF. DNA of the CDR3: TGCAGTGCTAGAGATCGGACCGGCTCCTACAATGAGCAGTTCTTC.

This chain links TRBV7-9 with TRBJ1-5; D possibly corresponds to TRBD1 (6 bases). CDR1 SEHNR and CDR2 FQNEAQ come from the germline V gene (reference sequence). The CDR3 spans 16 residues. The V and J ends lost 0 bases and 4 bases respectively, with 13 bases between them. The CDR3 spells CASSLANGGANQPQHF. For the CDR3, the DNA is TGTGCCAGCAGCTTAGCGAACGGGGGCGCGAATCAGCCCCAGCATTTT.

This clonotype was picked up many times. The rearrangement joins TRBV2 to TRBJ2-2; TRBD1 might be the D (6 bases). CDR3 size: 14 residues. Between the trimmed V and J ends, which lost 10 bases and 0 bases, there was a span of 12 bases. The germline V gene has CDR1 SNHLY and CDR2 FYNNEI. This CDR3 is CATRTVTNTGELFF. CDR3 DNA: TGTGCCACACGGACAGTAACGAACACCGGGGAGCTGTTTTTT.

This clonotype came up many times. This sequence joins TRBV18 and TRBJ2-1; 11 bases align to TRBD2. CDR1 and CDR2 (germline): KGHSH, LQKENI. After removal of 3 bases from V and 3 bases from J, the junction contained 4 bases not matched to a gene. The CDR3 extends over 16 amino acids. The CDR3 loop reads CASSPPSGGRYNEQFF. CDR3 DNA sequence: TGTGCCAGCTCACCTCCTAGCGGGGGGCGCTACAATGAGCAGTTCTTC. Full variable domain (missing parts from reference TRBV18 and TRBJ2-1): NAGVMQNPRHLVRRRGQEARLRCSPMKGHSHVYWYRQLPEEGLKFMVYLQKENIIDESGMPKERFSAEFPKEGPSILRIQQVVRGDSAAYFCASSPPSGGRYNEQFFGPGTRLTVL.

The rearrangement links TRBV3-1 to TRBJ1-5, with D unclear. Trimming removed 1 base at V and 9 bases at J, with 10 bases between. This CDR3 comprises 13 residues. Germline V gives CDR1 LGHDT, CDR2 YNNKEL (reference sequence). CDR3 in DNA: TGTGCCAGCAGCCAAGGTCGGGCAGCGCCCCAGCATTTT. Translation: CASSQGRAAPQHF.

The chain uses TRBV18 and TRBJ2-1; no reliable D call. Between the trimmed V and J ends, which lost 3 bases and 10 bases, there was a span of 19 bases. Per germline, CDR1 KGHSH and CDR2 LQKENI. The CDR3 totals 15 residues. The chain's CDR3 is CASSPQPPPGTEQFF. The CDR3 nucleotides read TGTGCCAGCTCACCGCAGCCGCCCCCAGGCACCGAGCAGTTCTTC. Full variable domain (missing parts from reference TRBV18 and TRBJ2-1): NAGVMQNPRHLVRRRGQEARLRCSPMKGHSHVYWYRQLPEEGLKFMVYLQKENIIDESGMPKERFSAEFPKEGPSILRIQQVVRGDSAAYFCASSPQPPPGTEQFFGPGTRLTVL.

The gene calls are TRBV12-3 or TRBV12-4 and TRBJ1-2; weak D call: TRBD1 (5 bases). The CDR3 is 14 amino acids. V lost 6 bases, J lost 13 bases, and 24 bases lay in between. The CDR3 protein is CASRPLDSPNRGTF. The CDR3, as DNA: TGTGCCAGCAGACCACTCGACAGTCCTAATCGAGGCACCTTC.

This clonotype was found a few times. The rearrangement uses TRBV29-1 and TRBJ1-5; D is possibly TRBD1 (5 bases). The CDR3 runs 14 residues. V was pared by 4 bases and J by 4 bases, with 14 bases between. CDR1 and CDR2 from the germline V gene are SQVTM and ANQGSEA. As DNA, the CDR3 is TGCAGCGTTGGGGCAGGGACGGGAAATCAGCCCCAGCATTTT. It translates to CSVGAGTGNQPQHF.

The chain links TRBV12-3 or TRBV12-4 to TRBJ2-7; D possibly corresponds to TRBD1 (5 bases). V was clipped by 1 base and J by 2 bases, with 15 bases between them. The CDR3 totals 16 residues. The CDR3 DNA sequence: TGTGCCAGCAGTTTAGGAGCAGGGTCAACGCCCTACGAGCAGTACTTC. Translating gives CASSLGAGSTPYEQYF.

This clonotype has at least ten counts. The chain recombines TRBV27 with TRBJ2-3, with D possibly TRBD2 on 5 matching bases. This CDR3 contains 15 residues. Between the trimmed V and J ends, which lost 2 bases and 6 bases, there was a span of 15 bases. The germline gives CDR1 MNHEY, CDR2 SMNVEV (reference sequence). CDR3 nucleotides: TGTGCCAGCAGTTTAAGGGATGGAGGTTACGATACGCAGTATTTT. This gives the protein CASSLRDGGYDTQYF.

This clonotype has a handful of counts. The CDR3 loop is CASSQQGYGYTF. DNA of the CDR3: TGTGCCAGCAGCCAACAGGGCTATGGCTACACCTTC. The chain is built from TRBV7-2 and TRBJ1-2; maybe TRBD1 (6 bases). Trimming shortened V by 5 bases and J by 4 bases, and 8 bases separated the two germline ends. The CDR3 loop spans 12 amino acids. The germline V gene has CDR1 SGHTA and CDR2 FQGNSA.